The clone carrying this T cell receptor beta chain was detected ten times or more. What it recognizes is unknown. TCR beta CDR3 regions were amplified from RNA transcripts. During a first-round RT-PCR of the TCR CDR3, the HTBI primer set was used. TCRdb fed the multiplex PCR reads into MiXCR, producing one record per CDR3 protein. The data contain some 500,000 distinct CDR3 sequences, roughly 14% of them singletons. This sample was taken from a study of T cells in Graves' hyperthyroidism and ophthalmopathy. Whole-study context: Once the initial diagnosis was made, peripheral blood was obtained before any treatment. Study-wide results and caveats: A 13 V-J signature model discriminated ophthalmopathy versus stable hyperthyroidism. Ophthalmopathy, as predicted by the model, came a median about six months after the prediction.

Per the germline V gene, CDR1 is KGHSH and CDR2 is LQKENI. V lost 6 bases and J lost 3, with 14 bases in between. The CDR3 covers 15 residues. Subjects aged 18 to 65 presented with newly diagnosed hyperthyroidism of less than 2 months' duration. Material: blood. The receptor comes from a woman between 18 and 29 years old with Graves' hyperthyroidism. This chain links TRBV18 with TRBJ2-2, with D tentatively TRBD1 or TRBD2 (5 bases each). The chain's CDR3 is CASSRWDGDTGELFF. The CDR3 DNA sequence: TGTGCCAGCTCCAGATGGGACGGGGACACCGGGGAGCTGTTTTTT.